Below are 11 T cell receptor beta chains sequenced from a single sample in a study of response to subunit inactivated influenza vaccine. TCRdb processed the RT-PCR reads anew with MiXCR; each CDR3 protein has one entry. The data hold around 490,000 distinct CDR3 sequences, with 6.5% to 8% observed a single time. The specimen was PBMCs from blood, collected about 24 months after vaccination. Source of these receptors: a man aged 50 to 69 who received an inactivated influenza vaccine.

This clonotype was recorded many times. This chain links TRBV4-3 with TRBJ2-1; D is perhaps TRBD1 (8 bases). The V and J ends lost 3 bases and 4 bases respectively, with 16 bases between them. The CDR3 is 16 amino acids. Germline V lookup: CDR1 LGHNA, CDR2 YSLEER. DNA for the CDR3: TGCGCCAGCAGCCAGCTAACAGGGGGGGGGTACAATGAGCAGTTCTTC. As protein: CASSQLTGGGYNEQFF.

This clonotype has ten or more counts. V gene TRBV28 combines with J gene TRBJ1-1; tentative D call: TRBD1 (6 bases). Germline assignment: CDR1 MDHEN and CDR2 SYDVKM. The CDR3 spans 13 residues. With 3 bases removed from V and 5 bases from J, the gap between germline ends came to 10 bases. Here the CDR3 DNA reads TGTGCCAGCAGTTTGGGGGGACATACTGAAGCTTTCTTT. It codes for CASSLGGHTEAFF.

V is TRBV20-1 and J is TRBJ1-5, with 7 nucleotides matching TRBD1. CDR1 is DFQATT and CDR2 is SNEGSKA in the germline V gene (reference sequence). V trimming: 6 bases; J trimming: 3 bases; junction bases outside the gene matches: 5. This CDR3 spans 13 amino acids. The CDR3 protein is CSAKGALNQPQHF. The CDR3 DNA follows: TGCAGTGCAAAGGGGGCTCTCAATCAGCCCCAGCATTTT.

There are a few counts of this clonotype. The chain has TRBV20-1 and TRBJ2-1, with 8 bases lining up with TRBD1. Germline CDR1 DFQATT, CDR2 SNEGSKA (reference sequence). This CDR3 contains 18 residues. The V segment lost 2 bases and the J segment 0 bases; nucleotides outside the gene matches: 12. The CDR3 DNA sequence: TGCAGTGCTAGACCAACAGGGGGTTACTGGGGCTCCTACAATGAGCAGTTCTTC. Its protein is CSARPTGGYWGSYNEQFF.

The V and J genes are TRBV9 and TRBJ1-1, with 10 bases identical to TRBD1. This CDR3 is built from 15 residues. The V gene's germline CDR1 is SGDLS and CDR2 YYNGEE. V gave up 0 bases and J gave up 7 bases; unmatched junction bases: 6. The CDR3 protein is CASSVGLTGGFEAFF. The CDR3 coding sequence is TGTGCCAGCAGCGTAGGATTGACAGGGGGCTTTGAAGCTTTCTTT.

The CDR3 loop reads CASSQWKVGEQYF. The DNA of the CDR3 is TGTGCCAGCAGTCAATGGAAGGTGGGCGAGCAGTACTTC. The genes are TRBV6-2 or TRBV6-3 and TRBJ2-7; no clear D gene. The V gene's germline CDR1 is MNHEY and CDR2 SVGEGT. The CDR3 runs to 13 residues. The V end lost 5 bases, the J end lost 6 bases, and 14 bases lay between the germline ends.

In this sample, this clonotype turned up many times. The rearrangement joins TRBV12-3 or TRBV12-4 to TRBJ1-2, with a weak D call TRBD1 (6 bases). The CDR3 length is 12 residues. The germline V and J ends were trimmed by 5 bases and 4 bases, with 8 bases remaining between them. DNA for the CDR3: TGTGCCAGCAGTCACAGGGCCTATGGCTACACCTTC. Translating gives CASSHRAYGYTF.

As regards this clonotype: One end of the junction is discordant with germline, which a read error may explain. J is TRBJ2-2 and V is TRBV15; D remains unclear. This CDR3 spans 13 amino acids. Germline V gene sequence: CDR1 LNHNV, CDR2 YYDKDF (reference sequence). Here the CDR3 DNA reads TGTGCCACCGGCAGATCAAACACCGGGGAGCTGTTTTTT. Residues: CATGRSNTGELFF.

V is TRBV5-1 and J is TRBJ2-5, with 11 bases identical to TRBD1. Germline values: CDR1 SGHRS, CDR2 YFSETQ. Trimming cost V 4 bases and J 5 bases; bases outside gene matches: 7. The CDR3 extends over 15 amino acids. The CDR3 region is CASSQGQGARETQYF. In DNA form, the CDR3 reads TGCGCCAGCAGCCAAGGACAGGGGGCGCGGGAGACCCAGTACTTC.

This clonotype was counted at least ten times. CDR3 in amino acids: CASSLDGGQPYEQYF. CDR3 nucleotide sequence: TGCGCCAGCAGCTTGGACGGGGGACAGCCCTACGAGCAGTACTTC. V is TRBV5-1 and J is TRBJ2-7; D might be TRBD1 (7 bases). V was trimmed by 0 bases and J by 2 bases, leaving 12 bases between them. This CDR3 spans 15 amino acids. CDR1 is SGHRS and CDR2 is YFSETQ in the germline V gene.

The chain joins TRBV7-9 to TRBJ1-5; D call uncertain. There are 14 residues in the CDR3. The germline CDR1 and CDR2 sequences are SEHNR and FQNEAQ (reference sequence). V lost 1 base, J lost 5 bases, and 9 bases lay in between. The CDR3 here is CASSLDGGHQPQHF. CDR3 sequence (DNA): TGTGCCAGCAGCTTAGATGGAGGCCATCAGCCCCAGCATTTT.